Listed here are 19 T cell receptor beta chains from one sample, sequenced in a study of cytomegalovirus exposure and HLA in healthy donors. Primers for the PCR totalled 60 Vbeta and 13 Jbeta. Sequencing used immunoSEQ multiplex PCR; TCRdb keeps in-frame clones, though not all of them. The data show fewer than 150,000 clones, about 66% seen once. The material sequenced was PBMCs. The receptors here all came from a human donor in good health.

The chain has TRBV27 and TRBJ2-7, with 7 bases that match TRBD2. This CDR3 contains 16 residues. V trimming: 2 bases; J trimming: 5 bases; junction bases outside the gene matches: 12. The germline V gene encodes CDR1 MNHEY and CDR2 SMNVEV (reference sequence). CDR3 sequence reads: CASSLTPRGRVDEQYF. The DNA for the CDR3 is TGTGCCAGCAGTTTAACTCCGCGCGGGAGAGTGGACGAGCAGTACTTC.

The rearrangement links TRBV5-6 to TRBJ2-2; possible D gene TRBD1, 6 bases. Trimming took off 2 bases at V and 5 bases at J, with 16 bases between the two ends. CDR3 length equals 16 residues. Germline CDR1 is SGHDT and CDR2 is YYEEEE. CDR3 coding DNA: TGTGCCAGCAGCTTACAGGGTTTGTTAACTACCGGGGAGCTGTTTTTT. This translates into CASSLQGLLTTGELFF. The entire variable domain, with the rest obtained from reference TRBV5-6 and TRBJ2-2, is as follows: DAGVTQSPTHLIKTRGQQVTLRCSPKSGHDTVSWYQQALGQGPQFIFQYYEEEERQRGNFPDRFSGHQFPNYSSELNVNALLLGDSALYLCASSLQGLLTTGELFFGEGSRLTVL.

This clone was seen a few times. V is TRBV29-1 and J is TRBJ2-7, with D unclear. Trimming removed 2 bases at V and 7 bases at J, with 6 bases between. Looked up from germline, CDR1 is SQVTM and CDR2 is ANQGSEA. CDR3 length equals 10 residues. The CDR3: CSVEPREQYF. The CDR3 DNA reads TGCAGCGTTGAACCTCGGGAGCAGTACTTC.

The chain employs TRBV27 and TRBJ1-4, with 12 bases aligning to TRBD1. The CDR3 has 17 residues. The ends lost 6 bases at V and 3 bases at J; junction bases unmatched: 8. Germline lookup yields CDR1 MNHEY and CDR2 SMNVEV (reference sequence). CDR3 loop: CASRMGTGGSSNEKLFF. CDR3 bases: TGTGCCAGCAGAATGGGGACAGGGGGCAGTTCTAATGAAAAACTGTTTTTT.

The CDR3 is CASSRQGYNEQFF. CDR3 bases: TGTGCCAGCTCCCGACAGGGCTACAATGAGCAGTTCTTC. The rearrangement uses TRBV18 and TRBJ2-1; TRBD1 aligns across 7 bases. Losses at the gene ends were 6 bases for V and 3 bases for J; bases not matched to a gene: 2. The germline V gene has CDR1 KGHSH and CDR2 LQKENI. This CDR3 contains 13 residues.

The chain carries TRBV9 and TRBJ2-2; D ambiguous. Germline CDR1 SGDLS, CDR2 YYNGEE. Trimming cost V 0 bases and J 1 base, with 4 bases left between them. The CDR3 runs to 14 residues. Here the CDR3 DNA reads TGTGCCAGCAGCGTAGCCGGGAACACCGGGGAGCTGTTTTTT. Its protein product is CASSVAGNTGELFF.

The chain has TRBV27 and TRBJ2-7; possibly TRBD2 for D (5 bases). The CDR3 has 14 amino acids. Trimming stripped 7 bases from V and 2 bases from J, with 15 bases between. Germline values: CDR1 MNHEY, CDR2 SMNVEV (reference sequence). DNA of the CDR3: TGTGCCAGCACCCGCGGGTCCGGGCCCTACGAGCAGTACTTC. The encoded protein is CASTRGSGPYEQYF.

The chain couples TRBV19 to TRBJ2-5; 11 nucleotides align to TRBD1. This CDR3 region has 14 residues. Germline lookup yields CDR1 LNHDA and CDR2 SQIVND (reference sequence). Trimming at V came to 8 bases and at J to 5 bases, leaving 7 bases not matched to a gene. CDR3 DNA: TGTGCCAGTCACGGGACAGGGGGTTTCGAGACCCAGTACTTC. Amino acid sequence: CASHGTGGFETQYF. The whole variable domain, filled in from reference TRBV19 and TRBJ2-5, reads DGGITQSPKYLFRKEGQNVTLSCEQNLNHDAMYWYRQDPGQGLRLIYYSQIVNDFQKGDIAEGYSVSREKKESFPLTVTSAQKNPTAFYLCASHGTGGFETQYFGPGTRLLVL.

This clone turned up a few times. CDR3 amino acids: CASSPGTSSSYEQYF. CDR3 nucleotide sequence: TGTGCCAGCTCGCCCGGGACTAGCAGCTCCTACGAGCAGTACTTC. V usage is TRBV18 and J usage is TRBJ2-7; 9 nucleotides match TRBD2. Germline V CDR1 and CDR2: KGHSH, LQKENI. Germline trimming cut 6 bases from V and 0 bases from J; bases unmatched to any gene: 6. The CDR3 length is 15 residues.

This clone was detected a few times. V is TRBV5-1 and J is TRBJ2-1, with D unresolved. This CDR3 has 13 amino acids. V gave up 3 bases and J gave up 4 bases, with 8 bases separating them. CDR1 SGHRS and CDR2 YFSETQ come from the germline V gene. The chain's CDR3 is CASSWMEYNEQFF. The CDR3 DNA reads as TGCGCCAGCAGCTGGATGGAGTACAATGAGCAGTTCTTC. The variable domain in full, with the rest retrieved from reference TRBV5-1 and TRBJ2-1, is KAGVTQTPRYLIKTRGQQVTLSCSPISGHRSVSWYQQTPGQGLQFLFEYFSETQRNKGNFPGRFSGRQFSNSRSEMNVSTLELGDSALYLCASSWMEYNEQFFGPGTRLTVL.

The count of this clone is one. V is TRBV15 and J is TRBJ2-3, with 7 nucleotides matching TRBD2. The CDR3 loop spans 15 amino acids. The V and J ends lost 5 bases and 3 bases, in that order; junction bases with no gene match: 8. Germline assignment: CDR1 LNHNV and CDR2 YYDKDF (reference sequence). The CDR3 is CATSRVAGGTDTQYF. The CDR3 DNA sequence: TGTGCCACCAGCCGAGTAGCGGGCGGAACAGATACGCAGTATTTT.

J is TRBJ2-7 and V is TRBV7-9; TRBD2 matches 7 bases. This CDR3 region has 14 residues. Germline lookup yields CDR1 SEHNR and CDR2 FQNEAQ (reference sequence). The V gene end was trimmed by 1 base and the J gene end by 1 base; junction bases not matched to a gene: 1. CDR3 coding DNA: TGTGCCAGCAGCTTAGGCGGGAGATCCTACGAGCAGTACTTC. This codes for CASSLGGRSYEQYF.

This clone was counted between two and nine times. The chain couples TRBV9 to TRBJ2-7, with D perhaps TRBD1 (5 bases). This CDR3 spans 16 amino acids. Germline CDR1 and CDR2: SGDLS and YYNGEE. Trimming removed 3 bases from V and 3 bases from J, with 19 bases in between. Here the CDR3 reads CASSAQPRAGNYEQYF. CDR3 sequence (DNA): TGTGCCAGCAGCGCTCAACCGAGAGCAGGGAACTACGAGCAGTACTTC.

This clone was seen more than once but under ten times. This chain links TRBV11-2 with TRBJ2-2; 7 bases fit TRBD2. The germline V gene encodes CDR1 SGHAT and CDR2 FQNNGV. This CDR3 has 14 residues. The trim removed 2 bases at V and 6 bases at J, leaving 3 bases unmatched. The CDR3: CASSLCRGAGELFF. The CDR3 nucleotides are TGTGCCAGCAGCTTATGTCGGGGGGCCGGGGAGCTGTTTTTT.

This chain joins TRBV7-3 and TRBJ2-3, with 10 nucleotides matching TRBD2. Germline V gene lookup returns CDR1 SGHTA and CDR2 FQGTGA. V shed 0 bases, J shed 2 bases, and the junction held 11 bases outside the gene matches. There are 19 residues in the CDR3. CDR3 in DNA: TGTGCCAGCAGCTTAACGAGCGCGGCTAGCGGGAGTTCCACAGATACGCAGTATTTT. Protein product: CASSLTSAASGSSTDTQYF.

This clone has more than one count but fewer than ten. The chain is built from TRBV4-1 and TRBJ2-1, with a possible D match to TRBD1 (6 bases). Per the germline V gene, CDR1 is MGHRA and CDR2 is YSYEKL. The CDR3 length is 17 residues. The V end was cut by 4 bases, the J end by 8 bases, with 24 bases between. CDR3 in DNA: TGCGCCAGCAGCCGCCTTTGGCTAGGGGGAGTGGGGTATGAGCAGTTCTTC. This encodes CASSRLWLGGVGYEQFF.

The chain carries TRBV6-1 and TRBJ2-1, with TRBD2 matching over 11 bases. The CDR3 contains 13 residues. The ends lost 6 bases at V and 9 bases at J; junction bases unmatched: 4. Germline V gene sequence: CDR1 MNHNS, CDR2 SASEGT. The CDR3 DNA sequence: TGTGCCAGCAGCCTGACTAGCGGGATTGAGCAGTTCTTC. The encoded protein is CASSLTSGIEQFF.

The chain couples TRBV6-5 to TRBJ2-2; unclear D gene. Deletions cut 5 bases from V and 5 bases from J, with 12 bases between. The germline V gene encodes CDR1 MNHEY and CDR2 SVGAGI. This CDR3 is 14 amino acids long. This CDR3 is CASSPNHYTGELFF. CDR3 bases: TGTGCCAGCAGTCCCAACCACTATACCGGGGAGCTGTTTTTT.

The V call is TRBV7-9, the J call TRBJ1-2; tentatively, D is TRBD1 (5 bases). The CDR3 length is 14 residues. CDR1 is SEHNR and CDR2 is FQNEAQ in the germline V gene (reference sequence). Trimming removed 1 base from V and 1 base from J, with 7 bases in between. The CDR3 coding sequence is TGTGCCAGCAGCTTAGATCAGGGTAACTATGGCTACACCTTC. Protein sequence: CASSLDQGNYGYTF.